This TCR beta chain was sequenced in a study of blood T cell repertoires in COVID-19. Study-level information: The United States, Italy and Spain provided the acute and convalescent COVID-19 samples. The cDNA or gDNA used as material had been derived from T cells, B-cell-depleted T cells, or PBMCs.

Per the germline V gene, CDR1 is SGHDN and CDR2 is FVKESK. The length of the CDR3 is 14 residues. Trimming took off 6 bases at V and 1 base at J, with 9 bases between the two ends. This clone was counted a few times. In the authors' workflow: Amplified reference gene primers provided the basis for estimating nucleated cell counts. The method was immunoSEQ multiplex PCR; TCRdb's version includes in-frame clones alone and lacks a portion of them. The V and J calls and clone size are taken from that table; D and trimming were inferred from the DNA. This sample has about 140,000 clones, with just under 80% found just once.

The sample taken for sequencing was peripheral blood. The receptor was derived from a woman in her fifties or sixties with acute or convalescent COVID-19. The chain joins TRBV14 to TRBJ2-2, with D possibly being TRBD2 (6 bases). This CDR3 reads CASRRLVNTGELFF. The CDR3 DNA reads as TGTGCCAGCAGGCGACTAGTGAACACCGGGGAGCTGTTTTTT.